The 27 T cell receptor beta chains below were found in one sample sequenced in a study of shared clonotypes between healthy human individuals. Method: immunoSEQ multiplex PCR; TCRdb's copy keeps in-frame clones and lacks some. Of over a million clones in the sample, around 76% are singletons; the top ten hold approximately 1.3%. Sample: memory CD4+ T cells sorted from blood. This sample's subset: CD45RA-negative fraction. Source of these receptors: a man aged 18 to 35 in good health.

This clone was found a few times. The chain links TRBV9 to TRBJ2-2; D call uncertain. Germline V lookup: CDR1 SGDLS, CDR2 YYNGEE. V gave up 2 bases and J gave up 1 base, with 6 bases separating them. The CDR3 is 14 amino acids. This chain's CDR3 is CASSVRQNTGELFF. CDR3 in DNA: TGTGCCAGCAGCGTTAGGCAGAACACCGGGGAGCTGTTTTTT.

The chain carries TRBV5-8 and TRBJ1-5; the match to TRBD1 covers 8 bases. CDR1 is SGHTS, CDR2 YDEGEE, per germline. This CDR3 has 13 amino acids. Unmatched junction bases numbered 2, after V lost 5 bases and J lost 4 bases. The CDR3 protein is CASRDRENQPQHF. The CDR3 coding sequence is TGTGCCAGCAGGGACAGGGAGAATCAGCCCCAGCATTTT.

This sequence joins TRBV5-1 and TRBJ2-1, with D unclear. CDR3 size: 16 residues. Germline V lookup: CDR1 SGHRS, CDR2 YFSETQ. The V end lost 0 bases, the J end lost 0 bases, and 10 bases lay between the germline ends. The DNA of the CDR3 is TGCGCCAGCAGCTTGGACCCCGGAAGCTCCTACAATGAGCAGTTCTTC. Amino acid sequence: CASSLDPGSSYNEQFF.

The CDR3 loop is CASSESGGYGYTF. In DNA, the CDR3 is TGTGCCAGCAGTGAATCAGGGGGATATGGCTACACCTTC. This rearrangement joins TRBV25-1 to TRBJ1-2; 7 positions agree with TRBD1. The germline V gene has CDR1 MGHDK and CDR2 SYGVNS. V lost 1 base to trimming and J lost 5 bases; unmatched junction nucleotides: 1. This CDR3 has 13 residues.

The V call is TRBV27, the J call TRBJ2-7; 8 bases match TRBD1. Germline V gene data show CDR1 as MNHEY and CDR2 as SMNVEV (reference sequence). J lost 6 bases, V lost 0 bases, and 7 bases had no gene match. The CDR3 contains 15 residues. The CDR3 is CASSLSSTGAGEQYF. The CDR3 nucleotides are TGTGCCAGCAGTTTATCGTCGACAGGGGCGGGCGAGCAGTACTTC.

This clone was observed a single time. The V and J genes are TRBV18 and TRBJ2-7, with 10 nucleotides matching TRBD1. CDR3 length equals 15 residues. Germline values: CDR1 KGHSH, CDR2 LQKENI. The V segment lost 3 bases and the J segment 2 bases; nucleotides outside the gene matches: 4. CDR3 residues: CASSPRGQGTYEQYF. CDR3 DNA sequence: TGTGCCAGCTCACCCAGGGGACAGGGGACCTACGAGCAGTACTTC. Full variable domain (missing parts from reference TRBV18 and TRBJ2-7): NAGVMQNPRHLVRRRGQEARLRCSPMKGHSHVYWYRQLPEEGLKFMVYLQKENIIDESGMPKERFSAEFPKEGPSILRIQQVVRGDSAAYFCASSPRGQGTYEQYFGPGTRLTVT.

Only a few counts were recorded for this clone. The chain carries TRBV2 and TRBJ1-1; D might be TRBD1 (6 bases). The CDR3 sequence is 14 residues long. Trimming removed 6 bases from V and 4 bases from J, with 15 bases in between. The germline V gene encodes CDR1 SNHLY and CDR2 FYNNEI. CDR3 DNA: TGTGCCAGCAGAGGGGGGGAAGAGGGCACTGAAGCTTTCTTT. This gives the protein CASRGGEEGTEAFF.

The sample holds a few counts of this clone. The rearrangement links TRBV11-2 to TRBJ1-2, with D maybe TRBD1 (6 bases). The CDR3 sequence is 12 residues long. Trimming took off 4 bases at V and 4 bases at J, with 7 bases between the two ends. Germline-derived CDR1 and CDR2 are SGHAT and FQNNGV. CDR3 nucleotide sequence: TGTGCCAGCAGCTACAGGGTCTATGGCTACACCTTC. It is translated as CASSYRVYGYTF.

This chain connects TRBV19 to TRBJ1-5; possible D gene TRBD1, 5 bases. V was shortened by 5 bases and J by 0 bases, with 26 bases between the two germline ends. The CDR3 sequence is 20 residues long. Germline V lookup: CDR1 LNHDA, CDR2 SQIVND (reference sequence). CDR3 region: CASSSTPSGRTWDSNQPQHF. The CDR3 DNA reads TGTGCCAGTAGTTCAACCCCCTCGGGACGTACTTGGGATAGCAATCAGCCCCAGCATTTT.

The rearrangement joins TRBV11-3 to TRBJ2-7; D unclear. CDR1 is SGHNT, CDR2 YENEEA, per germline. This CDR3 has 16 amino acids. Deletions cut 4 bases from V and 6 bases from J, with 22 bases between. The CDR3 loop reads CASSSASRSHFFEQYF. CDR3 nucleotide sequence: TGTGCCAGCAGCTCCGCGTCGCGCTCCCATTTTTTCGAGCAGTACTTC.

This clone was seen more than once but under ten times. Other DNA sequences in the same sample also yield this CDR3. The chain carries TRBV7-9 and TRBJ2-3; the D is unclear. Germline CDR1 SEHNR, CDR2 FQNEAQ (reference sequence). The ends were cut back, 2 bases at V and 0 bases at J, with 6 bases in the middle. This CDR3 contains 14 residues. The CDR3 sequence is CASSLSSSTDTQYF. Here the CDR3 DNA reads TGTGCCAGCAGCTTAAGCTCTAGCACAGATACGCAGTATTTT.

DNA for the CDR3: TGTGCCAGCTCACCACCCCGGGAGGGGGATACGCAGTATTTT. It translates to CASSPPREGDTQYF. The chain links TRBV18 to TRBJ2-3, with TRBD2 matching over 8 bases. The ends lost 0 bases at V and 6 bases at J; junction bases unmatched: 2. Germline assignment: CDR1 KGHSH and CDR2 LQKENI. The CDR3 contains 14 residues.

The V call is TRBV9, the J call TRBJ2-1, with D perhaps matching TRBD1 (6 bases). The germline V gene encodes CDR1 SGDLS and CDR2 YYNGEE. V lost 3 bases and J lost 9, with 16 bases in between. The CDR3 covers 14 residues. The CDR3 here is CASSAHVLGGEQFF. The CDR3 region has the DNA TGTGCCAGCAGCGCCCACGTTTTAGGGGGTGAGCAGTTCTTC.

The chain combines TRBV28 with TRBJ2-7, with D unclear. There are 13 residues in the CDR3. Per germline, CDR1 MDHEN and CDR2 SYDVKM. The V end lost 3 bases, the J end lost 4 bases, and 10 bases lay between the germline ends. The CDR3 nucleotides read TGTGCCAGCAGTTTCTCCAGGCGGTACGAGCAGTACTTC. Translating gives CASSFSRRYEQYF.

This clone has more than one count but fewer than ten. This same CDR3 is encoded by further DNA sequences in the sample. The chain links TRBV7-9 to TRBJ1-1; D is unclear. This CDR3 contains 11 residues. The germline V gene encodes CDR1 SEHNR and CDR2 FQNEAQ (reference sequence). Trimming pared 6 bases from V and 6 bases from J, leaving 8 bases between. The CDR3 DNA reads TGTGCCAGCAGTCGGGAAGCTGAAGCTTTCTTT. It is translated as CASSREAEAFF. The variable domain in full, completed from reference TRBV7-9 and TRBJ1-1, reads DTGVSQNPRHKITKRGQNVTFRCDPISEHNRLYWYRQTLGQGPEFLTYFQNEAQLEKSRLLSDRFSAERPKGSFSTLEIQRTEQGDSAMYLCASSREAEAFFGQGTRLTVV.

The chain combines TRBV29-1 with TRBJ2-1; D is possibly TRBD1 or TRBD2 (6 bases each). Germline assignment: CDR1 SQVTM and CDR2 ANQGSEA. V was cut by 7 bases and J by 8 bases, with 18 bases left in between. The CDR3 is 13 residues long. In DNA, the CDR3 is TGCAGCGCGCGGGACAACCCAGGGCATGAGCAGTTCTTC. Encoded protein: CSARDNPGHEQFF.

The J gene is TRBJ2-7, the V gene TRBV7-9, with D maybe TRBD2 (5 bases). CDR3 length: 15 amino acids. Germline V CDR1 and CDR2: SEHNR, FQNEAQ (reference sequence). Trimming removed 3 bases at V and 0 bases at J, with 12 bases between. This CDR3 is CASSFIYGDSYEQYF. The CDR3, as DNA: TGTGCCAGCAGCTTTATCTACGGGGACTCCTACGAGCAGTACTTC.

This chain joins TRBV27 and TRBJ1-1; 7 bases are a match to TRBD1. The germline CDR1 and CDR2 sequences are MNHEY and SMNVEV (reference sequence). This CDR3 spans 15 amino acids. Unmatched junction bases numbered 8, after V lost 3 bases and J lost 4 bases. Here the CDR3 DNA reads TGTGCCAGCAGTTTTACCAACAGGGGTGGCACTGAAGCTTTCTTT. Translation gives CASSFTNRGGTEAFF.

This chain joins TRBV7-6 and TRBJ2-3, with unresolved D. V was clipped by 2 bases and J by 2 bases, with 5 bases between them. The V gene's germline CDR1 is SGHVS and CDR2 FNYEAQ. The CDR3 has 13 residues. CDR3 nucleotide sequence: TGTGCCAGCAGCTTACAGCTCACAGATACGCAGTATTTT. It specifies CASSLQLTDTQYF.

The gene calls are TRBV2 and TRBJ2-2; D not certain. Germline V CDR1 and CDR2: SNHLY, FYNNEI. V was cut by 6 bases and J by 4 bases, with 12 bases left in between. This CDR3 contains 14 residues. CDR3 bases: TGTGCCAGCAGGGGGTCCACGGTCACCGGGGAGCTGTTTTTT. Encoded protein: CASRGSTVTGELFF.

The rearrangement links TRBV30 to TRBJ2-2, with D hard to call. This CDR3 has 13 residues. The V end was cut by 3 bases, the J end by 5 bases, with 10 bases between. Per the germline V gene, CDR1 is GTSNPN and CDR2 is SVGIG (reference sequence). This chain's CDR3 is CAWSPRRTGELFF. The CDR3 DNA sequence: TGTGCCTGGAGCCCCAGGAGAACCGGGGAGCTGTTTTTT.

The genes are TRBV28 and TRBJ1-2, with no clear D. Per germline, CDR1 MDHEN and CDR2 SYDVKM. Deletions cut 5 bases from V and 8 bases from J, with 12 bases between. The CDR3 runs to 12 residues. The CDR3 nucleotides are TGTGCCAGCAGTGCACGGGGAAGGGGCTACACCTTC. It encodes CASSARGRGYTF.

The rearrangement uses TRBV29-1 and TRBJ2-3; D gene uncertain. There are 13 residues in the CDR3. The V gene's germline CDR1 is SQVTM and CDR2 ANQGSEA. V was shortened by 0 bases and J by 5 bases, with 9 bases between the two germline ends. The chain's CDR3 is CSVEEGRRDTQYF. The CDR3 nucleotides read TGCAGCGTTGAAGAGGGTCGGAGAGATACGCAGTATTTT.

The chain has TRBV6-1 and TRBJ1-6; D may be TRBD1 (5 bases). CDR1 is MNHNS and CDR2 is SASEGT in the germline V gene. The V gene lost 4 bases and the J gene lost 7 bases, with 14 bases spanning the gap. This CDR3 is built from 15 residues. CDR3 sequence (DNA): TGTGCCAGCAGTGCGACAGCAACCTCCAATTCACCCCTCCACTTT. This gives the protein CASSATATSNSPLHF.

This chain joins TRBV7-2 and TRBJ2-3; D is undetermined. Germline assignment: CDR1 SGHTA and CDR2 FQGNSA. CDR3 length equals 15 residues. The V end was cut by 0 bases, the J end by 1 base, with 8 bases between. The CDR3 region has the DNA TGTGCCAGCAGCTTAGCTGACTTACGCACAGATACGCAGTATTTT. Translated, it gives CASSLADLRTDTQYF.

The chain carries TRBV27 and TRBJ2-2; 13 bases map to TRBD2. The CDR3 length is 19 residues. Per the germline V gene, CDR1 is MNHEY and CDR2 is SMNVEV (reference sequence). J gave up 3 bases and V 4 bases, and 11 bases lay outside the gene matches. The CDR3 sequence is CASSSLGTSGTGYTGELFF. DNA for the CDR3: TGTGCCAGCAGTTCATTAGGGACTAGCGGGACGGGGTACACCGGGGAGCTGTTTTTT.

The chain links TRBV9 to TRBJ2-7; 10 bases align to TRBD2. Germline CDR1 reads SGDLS; CDR2 reads YYNGEE. The CDR3 runs 17 residues. V dropped 4 bases and J dropped 0; count of bases not matched to a gene: 10. CDR3 protein: CASSPGLAGESSYEQYF. The CDR3 coding sequence is TGTGCCAGCAGCCCCGGCCTAGCGGGGGAAAGCTCCTACGAGCAGTACTTC.